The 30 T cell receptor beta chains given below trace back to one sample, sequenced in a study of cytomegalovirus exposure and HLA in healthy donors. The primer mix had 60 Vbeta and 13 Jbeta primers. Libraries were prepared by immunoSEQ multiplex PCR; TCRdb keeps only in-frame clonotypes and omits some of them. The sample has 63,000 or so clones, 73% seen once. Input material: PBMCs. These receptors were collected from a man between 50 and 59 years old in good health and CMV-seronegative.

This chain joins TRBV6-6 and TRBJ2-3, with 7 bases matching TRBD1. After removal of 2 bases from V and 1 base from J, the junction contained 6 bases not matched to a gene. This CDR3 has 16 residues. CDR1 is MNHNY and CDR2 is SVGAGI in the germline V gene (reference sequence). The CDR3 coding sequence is TGTGCCAGCAGTTACCCGCAGGGGGTCGGCACAGATACGCAGTATTTT. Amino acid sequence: CASSYPQGVGTDTQYF.

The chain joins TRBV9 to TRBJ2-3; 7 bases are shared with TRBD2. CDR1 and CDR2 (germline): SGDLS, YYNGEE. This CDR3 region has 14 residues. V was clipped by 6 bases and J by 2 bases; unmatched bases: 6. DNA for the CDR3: TGTGCCAGCAACTCCGGGACTACCACAGATACGCAGTATTTT. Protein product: CASNSGTTTDTQYF.

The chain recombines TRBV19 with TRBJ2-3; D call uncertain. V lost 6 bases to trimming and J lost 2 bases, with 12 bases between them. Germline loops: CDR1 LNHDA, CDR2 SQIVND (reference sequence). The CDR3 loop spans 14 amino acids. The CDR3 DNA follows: TGTGCCAGTAGAAACACCTTACACACAGATACGCAGTATTTT. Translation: CASRNTLHTDTQYF.

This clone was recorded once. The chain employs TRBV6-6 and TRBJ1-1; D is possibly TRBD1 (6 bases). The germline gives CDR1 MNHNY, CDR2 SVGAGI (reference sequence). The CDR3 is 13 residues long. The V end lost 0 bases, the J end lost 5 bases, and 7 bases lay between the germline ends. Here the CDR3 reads CASSYSQGTEAFF. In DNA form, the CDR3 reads TGTGCCAGCAGTTACTCCCAGGGGACTGAAGCTTTCTTT.

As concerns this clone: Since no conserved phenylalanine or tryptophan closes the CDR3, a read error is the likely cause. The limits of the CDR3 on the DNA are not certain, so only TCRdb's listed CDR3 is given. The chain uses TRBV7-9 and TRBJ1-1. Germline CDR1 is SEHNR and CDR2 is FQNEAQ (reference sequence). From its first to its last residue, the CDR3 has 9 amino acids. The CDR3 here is CASSLGGRL.

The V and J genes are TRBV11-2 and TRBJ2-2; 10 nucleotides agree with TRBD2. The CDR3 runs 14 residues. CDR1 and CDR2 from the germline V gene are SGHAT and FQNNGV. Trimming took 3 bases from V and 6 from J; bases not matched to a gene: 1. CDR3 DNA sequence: TGTGCCAGCAGCTTTAGCGGGGGGTCCGGGGAGCTGTTTTTT. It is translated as CASSFSGGSGELFF.

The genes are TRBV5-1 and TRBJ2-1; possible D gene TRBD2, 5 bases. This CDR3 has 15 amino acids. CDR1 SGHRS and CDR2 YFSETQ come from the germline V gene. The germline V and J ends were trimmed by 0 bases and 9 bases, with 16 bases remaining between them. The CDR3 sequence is CASSLVPSREGEQFF. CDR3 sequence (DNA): TGCGCCAGCAGCTTGGTACCTAGCCGGGAAGGTGAGCAGTTCTTC.

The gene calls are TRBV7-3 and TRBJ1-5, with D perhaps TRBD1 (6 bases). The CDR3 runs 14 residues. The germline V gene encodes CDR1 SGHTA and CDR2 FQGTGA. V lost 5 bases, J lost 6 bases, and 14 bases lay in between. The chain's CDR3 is CASSPTGNGQPQHF. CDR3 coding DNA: TGTGCCAGCAGCCCCACAGGGAATGGTCAGCCCCAGCATTTT. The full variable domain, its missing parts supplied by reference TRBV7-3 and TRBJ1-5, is GAGVSQTPSNKVTEKGKYVELRCDPISGHTALYWYRQSLGQGPEFLIYFQGTGAADDSGLPNDRFFAVRPEGSVSTLKIQRTERGDSAVYLCASSPTGNGQPQHFGDGTRLSIL.

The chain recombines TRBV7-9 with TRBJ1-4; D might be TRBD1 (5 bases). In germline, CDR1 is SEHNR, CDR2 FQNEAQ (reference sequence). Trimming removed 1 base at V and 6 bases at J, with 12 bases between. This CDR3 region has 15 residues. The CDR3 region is CASSLVVGADEKLFF. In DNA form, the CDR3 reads TGTGCCAGCAGCTTAGTGGTTGGGGCGGATGAAAAACTGTTTTTT. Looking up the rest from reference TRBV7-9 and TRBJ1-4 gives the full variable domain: DTGVSQNPRHKITKRGQNVTFRCDPISEHNRLYWYRQTLGQGPEFLTYFQNEAQLEKSRLLSDRFSAERPKGSFSTLEIQRTEQGDSAMYLCASSLVVGADEKLFFGSGTQLSVL.

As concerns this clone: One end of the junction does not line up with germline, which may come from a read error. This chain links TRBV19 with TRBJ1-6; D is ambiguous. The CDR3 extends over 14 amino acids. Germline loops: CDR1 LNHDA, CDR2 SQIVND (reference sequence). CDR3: CASIGGQYNLPLHF. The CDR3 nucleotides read TGTGCCAGTATTGGCGGCCAATATAATTTACCCCTCCACTTT.

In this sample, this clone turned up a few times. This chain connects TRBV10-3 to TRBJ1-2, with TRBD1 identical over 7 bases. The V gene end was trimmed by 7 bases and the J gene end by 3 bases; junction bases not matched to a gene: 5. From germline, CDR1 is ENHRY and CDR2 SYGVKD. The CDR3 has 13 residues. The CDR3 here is CAITRDRDYGYTF. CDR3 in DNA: TGTGCCATCACCCGGGACAGAGACTATGGCTACACCTTC.

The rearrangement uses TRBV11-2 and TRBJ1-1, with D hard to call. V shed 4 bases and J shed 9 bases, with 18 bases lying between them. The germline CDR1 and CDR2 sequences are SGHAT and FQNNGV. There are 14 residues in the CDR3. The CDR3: CASSSLRVGNQAFF. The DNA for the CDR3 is TGTGCCAGCAGCTCCCTCCGTGTTGGCAACCAAGCTTTCTTT.

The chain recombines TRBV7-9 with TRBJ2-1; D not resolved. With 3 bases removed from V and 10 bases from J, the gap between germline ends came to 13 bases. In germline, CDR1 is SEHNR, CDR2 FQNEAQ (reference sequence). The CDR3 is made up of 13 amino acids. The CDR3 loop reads CASSLRALGEQFF. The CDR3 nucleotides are TGTGCCAGCAGCTTGAGAGCGCTCGGGGAGCAGTTCTTC.

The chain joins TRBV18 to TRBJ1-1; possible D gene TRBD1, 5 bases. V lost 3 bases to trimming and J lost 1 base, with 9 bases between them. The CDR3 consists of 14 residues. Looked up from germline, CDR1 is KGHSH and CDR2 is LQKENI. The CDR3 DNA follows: TGTGCCAGCTCACCTAGGGGTCAGAACACTGAAGCTTTCTTT. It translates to CASSPRGQNTEAFF. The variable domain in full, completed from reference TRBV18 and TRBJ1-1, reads NAGVMQNPRHLVRRRGQEARLRCSPMKGHSHVYWYRQLPEEGLKFMVYLQKENIIDESGMPKERFSAEFPKEGPSILRIQQVVRGDSAAYFCASSPRGQNTEAFFGQGTRLTVV.

The DNA for the CDR3 is TGTGCCAGCAGTGGACTAGCGGGGGACACCGGGGAGCTGTTTTTT. This translates into CASSGLAGDTGELFF. The genes are TRBV6-1 and TRBJ2-2; 12 nucleotides match TRBD2. Germline CDR1 reads MNHNS; CDR2 reads SASEGT. After removal of 4 bases from V and 3 bases from J, the junction contained 0 bases not matched to a gene. This CDR3 region has 15 residues.

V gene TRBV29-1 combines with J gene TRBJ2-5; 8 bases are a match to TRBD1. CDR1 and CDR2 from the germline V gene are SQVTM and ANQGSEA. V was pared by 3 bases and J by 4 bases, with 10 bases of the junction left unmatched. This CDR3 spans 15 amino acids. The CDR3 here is CSVESPGQGLETQYF. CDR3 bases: TGCAGCGTTGAGAGCCCCGGACAGGGCCTAGAGACCCAGTACTTC.

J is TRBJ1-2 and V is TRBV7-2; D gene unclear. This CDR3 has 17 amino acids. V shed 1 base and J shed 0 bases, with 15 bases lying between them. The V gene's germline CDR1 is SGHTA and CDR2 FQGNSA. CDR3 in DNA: TGTGCCAGCAGCTTAGTTCCCAGAACCATCTCTAACTATGGCTACACCTTC. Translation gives CASSLVPRTISNYGYTF.

As DNA, the CDR3 is TGCGCCAGCAGCTTGGGGGGGGACACTGAAGCTTTCTTT. The encoded protein is CASSLGGDTEAFF. The genes are TRBV5-1 and TRBJ1-1, with a weak D call TRBD1 (5 bases). Germline assignment: CDR1 SGHRS and CDR2 YFSETQ. V gave up 0 bases and J gave up 3 bases, with 6 bases separating them. CDR3 length equals 13 residues.

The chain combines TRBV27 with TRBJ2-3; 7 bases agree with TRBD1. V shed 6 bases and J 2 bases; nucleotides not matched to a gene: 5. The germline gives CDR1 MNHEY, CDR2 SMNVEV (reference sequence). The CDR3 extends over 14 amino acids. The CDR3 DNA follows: TGTGCCAGCAGGGGACAGCCCTACACAGATACGCAGTATTTT. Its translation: CASRGQPYTDTQYF.

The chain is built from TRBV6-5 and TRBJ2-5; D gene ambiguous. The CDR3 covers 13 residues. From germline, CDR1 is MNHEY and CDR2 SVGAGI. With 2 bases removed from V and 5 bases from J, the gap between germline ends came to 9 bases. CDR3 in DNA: TGTGCCAGCAGTTACCCCTCAGCGGAGACCCAGTACTTC. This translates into CASSYPSAETQYF.

CDR3 DNA: TGTGCTAGTGGTTTGATGAGCTCCTACGAGCAGTACTTC. This sequence encodes CASGLMSSYEQYF. The rearrangement joins TRBV12-5 to TRBJ2-7; D not resolved. This CDR3 is 13 amino acids long. Germline CDR1 reads LGHNT; CDR2 reads FRNRAP. Between the trimmed V and J ends, which lost 2 bases and 0 bases, there was a span of 5 bases.

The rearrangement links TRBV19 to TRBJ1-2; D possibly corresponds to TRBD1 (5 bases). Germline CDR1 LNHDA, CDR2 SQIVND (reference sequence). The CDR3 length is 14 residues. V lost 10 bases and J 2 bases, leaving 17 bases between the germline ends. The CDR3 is CATQEKTENYGYTF. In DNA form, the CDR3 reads TGTGCCACGCAGGAAAAGACAGAGAACTATGGCTACACCTTC.

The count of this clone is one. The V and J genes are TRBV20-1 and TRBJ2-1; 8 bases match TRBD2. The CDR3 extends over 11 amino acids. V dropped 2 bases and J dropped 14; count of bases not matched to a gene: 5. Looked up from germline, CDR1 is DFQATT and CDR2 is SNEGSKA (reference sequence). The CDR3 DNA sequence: TGCAGTGCTAGATTAACCGGGGGGGAGTTCTTC. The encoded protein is CSARLTGGEFF.

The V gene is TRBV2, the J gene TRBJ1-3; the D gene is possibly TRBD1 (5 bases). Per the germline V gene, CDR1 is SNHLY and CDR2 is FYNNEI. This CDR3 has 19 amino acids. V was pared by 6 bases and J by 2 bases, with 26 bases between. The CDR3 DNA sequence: TGTGCCAGCAGGGCCACTTTGGGGCTTCAAAGGACGGCTGGAAACACCATATATTTT. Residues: CASRATLGLQRTAGNTIYF.

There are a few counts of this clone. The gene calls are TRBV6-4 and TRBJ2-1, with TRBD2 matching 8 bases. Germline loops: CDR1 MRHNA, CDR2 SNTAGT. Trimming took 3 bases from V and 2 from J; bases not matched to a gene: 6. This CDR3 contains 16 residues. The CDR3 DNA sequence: TGTGCCAGCAGTGAGGATGGCGGGGGGACCTACAATGAGCAGTTCTTC. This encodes CASSEDGGGTYNEQFF.

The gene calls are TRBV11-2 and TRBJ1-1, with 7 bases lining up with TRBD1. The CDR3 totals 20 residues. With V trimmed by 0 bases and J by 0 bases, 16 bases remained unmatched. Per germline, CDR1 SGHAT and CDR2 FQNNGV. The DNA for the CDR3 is TGTGCCAGCAGCTTAGACTCGGGGCGTTGGGTGCAGGGGGTGAACACTGAAGCTTTCTTT. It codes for CASSLDSGRWVQGVNTEAFF. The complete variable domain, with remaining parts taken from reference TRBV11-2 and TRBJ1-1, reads EAGVAQSPRYKIIEKRQSVAFWCNPISGHATLYWYQQILGQGPKLLIQFQNNGVVDDSQLPKDRFSAERLKGVDSTLKIQPAKLEDSAVYLCASSLDSGRWVQGVNTEAFFGQGTRLTVV.

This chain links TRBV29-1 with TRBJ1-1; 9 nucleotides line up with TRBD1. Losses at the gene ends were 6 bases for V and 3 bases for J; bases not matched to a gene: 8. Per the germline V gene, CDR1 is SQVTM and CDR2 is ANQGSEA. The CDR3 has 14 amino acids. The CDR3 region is CSVDRGVADTEAFF. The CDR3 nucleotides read TGCAGCGTGGACAGGGGAGTGGCCGACACTGAAGCTTTCTTT.

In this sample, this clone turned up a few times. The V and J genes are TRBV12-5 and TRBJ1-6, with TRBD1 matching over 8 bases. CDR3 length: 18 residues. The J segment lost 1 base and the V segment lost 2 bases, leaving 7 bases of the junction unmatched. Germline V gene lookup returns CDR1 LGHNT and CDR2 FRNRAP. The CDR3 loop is CASGLIRTGSSYNSPLHF. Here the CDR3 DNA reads TGTGCTAGTGGTTTGATCCGGACAGGGTCATCCTATAATTCACCCCTCCACTTT.

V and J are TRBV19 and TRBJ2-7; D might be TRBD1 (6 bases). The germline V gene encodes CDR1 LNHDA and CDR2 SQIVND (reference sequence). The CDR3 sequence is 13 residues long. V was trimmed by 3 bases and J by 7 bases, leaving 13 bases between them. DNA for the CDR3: TGTGCCAGTAGTATGAAGCGACAGGCTGAGCAGTACTTC. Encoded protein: CASSMKRQAEQYF.

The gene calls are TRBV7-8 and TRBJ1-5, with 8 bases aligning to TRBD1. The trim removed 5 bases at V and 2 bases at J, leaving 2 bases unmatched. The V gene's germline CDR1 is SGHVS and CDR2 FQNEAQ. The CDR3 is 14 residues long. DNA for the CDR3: TGTGCCAGCAGCCTGACAGGGGGCAATCAGCCCCAGCATTTT. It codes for CASSLTGGNQPQHF.